This record covers a single T cell receptor beta chain. The record originates from a study of radiotherapy plus CTLA-4 blockade in lung cancer. The CDR3 contains 15 residues. Germline V gene sequence: CDR1 SGHRS, CDR2 YFSETQ. V lost 4 bases to trimming and J lost 2 bases, with 13 bases between them. Only in-frame clones appear in the TCRdb table, and some are missing; sequencing was by immunoSEQ multiplex PCR. The data show over 45,000 clones, with over 75% seen just once and 16% held by the top ten. The TCR sequence derives from a human donor with non-small cell lung cancer who had a complete response to radiotherapy plus ipilimumab. This sample comprised peripheral blood, obtained from a patient treated with radiotherapy plus ipilimumab. V and J are TRBV5-1 and TRBJ1-3, with D maybe TRBD1 (5 bases). Written as DNA, the CDR3 is TGCGCCAGCAGCGCCCGGGGGGTAACTGGAAACACCATATATTTT. This codes for CASSARGVTGNTIYF.